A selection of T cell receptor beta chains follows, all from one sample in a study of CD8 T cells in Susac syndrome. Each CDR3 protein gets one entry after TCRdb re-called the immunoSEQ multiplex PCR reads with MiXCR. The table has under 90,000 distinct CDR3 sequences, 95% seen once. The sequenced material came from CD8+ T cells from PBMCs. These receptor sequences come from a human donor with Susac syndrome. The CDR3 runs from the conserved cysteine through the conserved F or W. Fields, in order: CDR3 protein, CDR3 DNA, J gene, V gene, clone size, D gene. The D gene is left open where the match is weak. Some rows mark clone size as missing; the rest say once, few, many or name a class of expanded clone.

CASSTPGYEQYF TGTGCCAGCAGCACCCCGGGCTACGAGCAGTACTTC TRBJ2-7 TRBV13 once .
CAWSGTGGNQPQHF TGTGCCTGGAGTGGGACAGGGGGTAATCAGCCCCAGCATTTT TRBJ1-5 TRBV30 once TRBD1
CASSVEDGNTIYF TGTGCCAGCAGCGTAGAAGACGGAAACACCATATATTTT TRBJ1-3 TRBV9 once .
CASSLTLNQPQHF TGCGCCAGCAGCCTTACATTGAATCAGCCCCAGCATTTT TRBJ1-5 TRBV5-1 . .
CASSLALGVHEQYF TGTGCCAGCAGCTTAGCCTTAGGGGTCCACGAGCAGTACTTC TRBJ2-7 TRBV11-1 . .
CASSYLLDRGDQPQHF TGTGCCAGCAGTTACCTTTTGGACAGGGGGGATCAGCCCCAGCATTTT TRBJ1-5 TRBV6-2/TRBV6-3 . TRBD1
CSSSDGDTYGYTF TGCAGTAGCTCGGACGGGGACACCTATGGCTACACCTTC TRBJ1-2 TRBV20-1 . .
CASSSSTGLYEQYF . TRBJ2-7 TRBV28 . .
CASSPEGASNTGELFF TGTGCCAGCAGCCCGGAAGGGGCGTCTAACACCGGGGAGCTGTTTTTT TRBJ2-2 TRBV5-5 . .
CSEASGTGLAYEQYF TGCAGTGAGGCTAGCGGGACGGGGCTGGCCTACGAGCAGTACTTC TRBJ2-7 TRBV20-1 . TRBD2
CASTEWETQYF TGTGCCAGCACCGAGTGGGAGACCCAGTACTTC TRBJ2-5 TRBV25-1 . .
CASSPGLAGAYEQYF TGTGCCAGCAGTCCAGGACTAGCGGGAGCCTACGAGCAGTACTTC TRBJ2-7 TRBV27 few TRBD2
CASSEDTSGYNEQFF TGTGCCAGCAGTGAAGATACTAGCGGTTACAATGAGCAGTTCTTC TRBJ2-1 TRBV2 . TRBD2
CATSRVAGEFYGYTF TGTGCCACCAGCAGAGTGGCAGGGGAGTTCTATGGCTACACCTTC TRBJ1-2 TRBV15 . .
CSAEGHEQFF TGCAGCGCCGAGGGCCATGAGCAGTTCTTC TRBJ2-1 TRBV29-1 . .